This TCR beta chain stems from a study of shared clonotypes between healthy human individuals. The wider study: Aged between 18 and 49, the donors were two women and three men. Each donor's CD4 naive and CD4 memory cells filled three plates apiece, CD8 naive two, and CD8 memory one.

Naive CD8 cells lacked CD45RO, underwent positive selection for CCR7 and left out terminally differentiated effector memory CD45RA+ cells. As for this clone: The antigen is undetermined.

Produced via immunoSEQ multiplex PCR; TCRdb's table is partial and in-frame only. The sample carries roughly 810,000 clones, approximately 96% recorded once. Findings of the study overall: Across several donors, naive CD4 shared around 5.4%, naive CD8 over 3%, memory CD4 approximately 2.5%, memory CD8 approximately 0.4%. It was anticipated that sequencing depth would influence how many clonotypes donors shared.

Sample: naive CD8+ T cells sorted from blood. The TCR comes from a man aged 30-40 years in good health.

CDR3 bases: TGTGCCAGCAGCTTGGATTTGGGTACAAATCAGCCCCAGCATTTT. Its translation: CASSLDLGTNQPQHF. The genes are TRBV5-4 and TRBJ1-5; no definite D call. CDR3 size: 15 residues. With 0 bases removed from V and 4 bases from J, the gap between germline ends came to 11 bases. Germline V lookup: CDR1 SGHNT, CDR2 YYREEE (reference sequence).